This T cell receptor beta chain appears in the sequencing data of a study of blood T cell repertoires in COVID-19 (TCRdb year 2020). Regarding the complete study: Collaborator samples came from the United States, Italy and Spain and covered acute and convalescent phases of COVID-19. The samples were drawn from the first 160 participants of the ongoing ImmuneRACE study and from roughly 1,300 subjects provided by 6 global collaborators. The material from the prospective study consisted of cDNA or gDNA derived from T cells, B-cell-depleted T cells, or PBMCs. Sample metadata almost always included a de-identified subject ID, COVID-19 status, age in years and sex. HLA class I and class II types, where available, came from metadata supplied by the sample provider rather than from assay-based typing. The repertoires were released in a freely available public database intended as a resource for research on the immune response to SARS-CoV-2. The dataset comprised deeply sampled blood TCRbeta repertoires from subjects exposed to, actively infected with, or recovered from COVID-19.

The full study reports these points: How much clinical and demographic metadata was included differed by source and by participant, and the metadata was provided uncurated.

Including cysteine and phenylalanine, the CDR3 has 15 amino acids. Just the 45-base CDR3 DNA is kept, in frame starting at base 1. V is pared back by 2 bases and J by 4 bases, with 14 bases lying between the germline termini. The CDR1 and CDR2 encoded by the germline V gene are MNHEY and SVGEGT. In the prospective study, participants were about 18 to 89 years old, resided in about two dozen geographic areas of the United States, and were enrolled through a virtual design. Cohort assignment in the prospective study relied on participant-reported clinical history from a screening survey and a study questionnaire. For ImmuneRACE Cohort 3, a participant was defined as recovered based on two consecutive negative NP/OP PCR tests, clearance by a healthcare professional, or resolution of symptoms. Mobile phlebotomists in the prospective study collected whole blood, serum and a nasopharyngeal or oropharyngeal swab from every participant. Over an approximately 2-month period, participants in the prospective study had the option of providing additional blood draws and questionnaires. Before DNA extraction, prospective study blood samples were shipped either frozen or at room temperature.

On this clone: Its antigen is not yet known. The input lacks base qualities; no much larger clone sits a single base away.

TCRbeta CDR3 regions were amplified from genomic DNA by means of the immunoSEQ Assay, a bias-controlled multiplex PCR. Regarding the original processing steps: The number of nucleated cells in each sample was estimated from the amplification of reference gene primers within the assay. To quantify the absolute abundance of each unique TCRbeta CDR3 rearrangement, sequence reads were collapsed and filtered. For each sample, productive Simpson clonality was calculated as the square root of Simpson's diversity index across productive rearrangements. The table comes from immuneACCESS by way of TCRdb, which keeps in-frame sequences with V and J called. Part of the clones is missing from these tables; in studies checked, under half for an unresolved V gene and the rest for unknown reasons. V and J calls and clone size are given by that table; D and trimming were obtained from the DNA. This sample comprises a few hundred thousand clones, 70% to 90% of them detected only once. The ten largest make up 1.2% of the sample.

The chain links TRBV6-2 or TRBV6-3 with TRBJ2-5; TRBD1 is a possible D gene, resting on 5 matching bases. Sequenced sample: PBMCs or T cells enriched from blood (not recorded which). The TCR sequence derives from a man between 25 and 39 years old who had recovered from COVID-19. The bases read TGTGCCAGCAGTTACCTGGGGCAGTCGGGAGAGACCCAGTACTTC. Translated, this is CASSYLGQSGETQYF.